The 20 T cell receptor beta chains below all came from one sample that was sequenced in a study of blood T cell repertoires in COVID-19. Data came from immunoSEQ multiplex PCR; TCRdb stores just in-frame clones and leaves some out. The table records some 61,000 clones, about nine tenths of them present only once. The sequenced sample was peripheral blood. The source of these receptors is a man younger than 45 with acute or convalescent COVID-19.

V and J are TRBV18 and TRBJ2-3; 7 bases fit TRBD1. V was pared by 3 bases and J by 2 bases, with 5 bases of the junction left unmatched. This CDR3 has 15 residues. Germline V gives CDR1 KGHSH, CDR2 LQKENI. This chain's CDR3 is CASSPGQGDTDTQYF. The CDR3 DNA reads TGTGCCAGCTCACCCGGGCAGGGGGACACAGATACGCAGTATTTT.

The V call is TRBV29-1, the J call TRBJ1-1, with TRBD1 matching 10 bases. There are 13 residues in the CDR3. Per the germline V gene, CDR1 is SQVTM and CDR2 is ANQGSEA. V lost 6 bases, J lost 3 bases, and 4 bases stayed unmatched. The chain's CDR3 is CSVRDRGYTEAFF. The CDR3 DNA reads as TGCAGCGTCCGGGACAGGGGCTACACTGAAGCTTTCTTT.

This clone was seen more than once but under ten times. The V and J genes are TRBV15 and TRBJ2-2; maybe TRBD2 (6 bases). The CDR3 is 17 residues long. Germline V gene data show CDR1 as LNHNV and CDR2 as YYDKDF (reference sequence). V was cut by 0 bases and J by 4 bases, with 15 bases left in between. CDR3 DNA sequence: TGTGCCACCAGCAGAGATAGGCGACTAGGGAGCACCGGGGAGCTGTTTTTT. Amino acid sequence: CATSRDRRLGSTGELFF.

V and J are TRBV4-1 and TRBJ1-5, with D maybe TRBD1 (6 bases). This CDR3 comprises 17 residues. The V end lost 3 bases, the J end lost 2 bases, and 17 bases lay between the germline ends. CDR1 is MGHRA, CDR2 YSYEKL, per germline. The CDR3: CASSQGGGSQGNQPQHF. For the CDR3, the DNA is TGCGCCAGCAGCCAGGGGGGGGGCTCCCAGGGCAATCAGCCCCAGCATTTT.

This clone has just one count. The chain employs TRBV30 and TRBJ2-1; 7 positions match TRBD2. This CDR3 has 15 residues. The V gene's germline CDR1 is GTSNPN and CDR2 SVGIG (reference sequence). The trim removed 0 bases at V and 7 bases at J, leaving 9 bases unmatched. The CDR3 coding sequence is TGTGCCTGGAGTGTCGGGGCGGGAGCCGTGAATGAGCAGTTCTTC. This encodes CAWSVGAGAVNEQFF.

Here the CDR3 reads CASSDRYRGNEQFF. CDR3 nucleotide sequence: TGTGCCAGCAGTGATCGGTACAGGGGCAATGAGCAGTTCTTC. The chain uses TRBV6-1 and TRBJ2-1; 7 bases align to TRBD1. V shed 3 bases and J 6 bases; nucleotides not matched to a gene: 5. The V gene's germline CDR1 is MNHNS and CDR2 SASEGT. This CDR3 is built from 14 residues.

The gene calls are TRBV19 and TRBJ2-3, with D possibly matching TRBD2 (6 bases). Germline V CDR1 and CDR2: LNHDA, SQIVND (reference sequence). Trimming took 2 bases from V and 6 from J, leaving 15 bases between them. This CDR3 has 15 amino acids. The CDR3 is CASSISAGLIDTQYF. CDR3 DNA: TGTGCCAGTAGTATATCTGCGGGGTTGATCGATACGCAGTATTTT.

The genes are TRBV11-2 and TRBJ2-1; D is ambiguous. Trimming shortened V by 3 bases and J by 0 bases, and 12 bases separated the two germline ends. Germline loops: CDR1 SGHAT, CDR2 FQNNGV. The CDR3 length is 16 residues. DNA for the CDR3: TGTGCCAGCAGCTTTCTTTTTTCCAGCTCCTACAATGAGCAGTTCTTC. Protein product: CASSFLFSSSYNEQFF. Looking up the rest from reference TRBV11-2 and TRBJ2-1 gives the full variable domain: EAGVAQSPRYKIIEKRQSVAFWCNPISGHATLYWYQQILGQGPKLLIQFQNNGVVDDSQLPKDRFSAERLKGVDSTLKIQPAKLEDSAVYLCASSFLFSSSYNEQFFGPGTRLTVL.

This clone was picked up one time. The rearrangement links TRBV30 to TRBJ2-5; the match to TRBD1 covers 9 bases. The CDR3 sequence is 15 residues long. Germline CDR1 GTSNPN, CDR2 SVGIG (reference sequence). With V trimmed by 0 bases and J by 9 bases, 11 bases remained unmatched. Here the CDR3 reads CAWSVLGTGHMAQYF. The CDR3 DNA reads TGTGCCTGGAGTGTACTGGGGACAGGGCATATGGCCCAGTACTTC.

The genes are TRBV30 and TRBJ1-5, with D unresolved. V shed 2 bases and J shed 3 bases, with 8 bases lying between them. The CDR3 consists of 13 residues. Germline values: CDR1 GTSNPN, CDR2 SVGIG (reference sequence). CDR3 sequence (DNA): TGTGCCTGGAGTTCCTCTATCAATCAGCCCCAGCATTTT. Its translation is CAWSSSINQPQHF.

Written as DNA, the CDR3 is TGTGCCAGCAGTGGGTCGGGACTAGCTAGCTACGAGCAGTACTTC. Translation: CASSGSGLASYEQYF. The chain is built from TRBV6-4 and TRBJ2-7; 9 bases match TRBD2. This CDR3 spans 15 amino acids. With 4 bases clipped from V and 3 bases from J, the junction kept 7 bases outside the gene matches. The germline V gene encodes CDR1 MRHNA and CDR2 SNTAGT.

V gene TRBV5-6 combines with J gene TRBJ2-7; 7 bases fit TRBD1. The CDR3 extends over 15 amino acids. The trim removed 3 bases at V and 4 bases at J, leaving 10 bases unmatched. The V gene's germline CDR1 is SGHDT and CDR2 YYEEEE. CDR3 loop: CASSSRGSIWYEQYF. CDR3 DNA: TGTGCCAGCAGCTCCAGGGGGTCTATCTGGTACGAGCAGTACTTC.

The chain is built from TRBV11-2 and TRBJ2-3; 7 bases agree with TRBD1. Germline CDR1 is SGHAT and CDR2 is FQNNGV. J gave up 2 bases and V 5 bases, and 16 bases lay outside the gene matches. The CDR3 extends over 18 amino acids. The CDR3 here is CASSRQGSGSAHTDTQYF. The CDR3 region has the DNA TGTGCCAGCAGCCGACAGGGTTCGGGTAGCGCTCACACAGATACGCAGTATTTT.

The J gene is TRBJ2-1, the V gene TRBV7-9, with TRBD2 as a possible D gene (5 bases). The ends were cut back, 4 bases at V and 4 bases at J, with 11 bases in the middle. Germline values: CDR1 SEHNR, CDR2 FQNEAQ (reference sequence). This CDR3 comprises 14 residues. Here the CDR3 DNA reads TGTGCCAGCAGCTCCGTAGCGAAGTACAATGAGCAGTTCTTC. Protein sequence: CASSSVAKYNEQFF. The full variable domain, rest sourced from reference TRBV7-9 and TRBJ2-1, is DTGVSQNPRHKITKRGQNVTFRCDPISEHNRLYWYRQTLGQGPEFLTYFQNEAQLEKSRLLSDRFSAERPKGSFSTLEIQRTEQGDSAMYLCASSSVAKYNEQFFGPGTRLTVL.

This sequence joins TRBV5-1 and TRBJ2-3; tentatively, D is TRBD2 (5 bases). CDR1 SGHRS and CDR2 YFSETQ come from the germline V gene. CDR3 length: 13 residues. Trimming stripped 4 bases from V and 9 bases from J, with 15 bases between. As DNA, the CDR3 is TGCGCCAGCAGCCCACAATTCCCGGGGACGCAGTATTTT. Its translation: CASSPQFPGTQYF.

The chain has TRBV20-1 and TRBJ2-1; 8 bases line up with TRBD2. V was pared by 3 bases and J by 6 bases, with 10 bases of the junction left unmatched. Germline CDR1 DFQATT, CDR2 SNEGSKA (reference sequence). The CDR3 is 15 amino acids. Here the CDR3 DNA reads TGCAGTGCTAGTCGGGGGGGCGGCGGGGTCAATGAGCAGTTCTTC. Translation: CSASRGGGGVNEQFF.

The chain employs TRBV5-8 and TRBJ1-4, with D possibly TRBD1 on 5 matching bases. Trimming took 2 bases from V and 3 from J, leaving 14 bases between them. The CDR3 is made up of 16 amino acids. The germline V gene encodes CDR1 SGHTS and CDR2 YDEGEE. The DNA for the CDR3 is TGTGCCAGCAGCTTTGGCGGGGCGAGGTCTAATGAAAAACTGTTTTTT. Residues: CASSFGGARSNEKLFF.

This chain joins TRBV6-5 and TRBJ1-4, with D possibly matching TRBD1 (5 bases). This CDR3 comprises 12 residues. V was shortened by 7 bases and J by 8 bases, with 11 bases between the two germline ends. Germline V gene lookup returns CDR1 MNHEY and CDR2 SVGAGI. CDR3 residues: CASNQGKEKLFF. DNA for the CDR3: TGTGCCAGCAACCAGGGAAAAGAAAAACTGTTTTTT.

The chain is built from TRBV5-1 and TRBJ1-2; possible D gene TRBD1, 6 bases. The CDR3 totals 13 residues. The germline V gene has CDR1 SGHRS and CDR2 YFSETQ. Between the trimmed V and J ends, which lost 2 bases and 9 bases, there was a span of 14 bases. The DNA for the CDR3 is TGCGCCAGCAGCTTTGGGGGCGAACTTAGCTACACCTTC. Translating it yields CASSFGGELSYTF. The entire variable domain, with the rest obtained from reference TRBV5-1 and TRBJ1-2, is as follows: KAGVTQTPRYLIKTRGQQVTLSCSPISGHRSVSWYQQTPGQGLQFLFEYFSETQRNKGNFPGRFSGRQFSNSRSEMNVSTLELGDSALYLCASSFGGELSYTFGSGTRLTVV.

This chain links TRBV24-1 with TRBJ2-3; D is possibly TRBD2 (5 bases). CDR3 length: 15 amino acids. The V end lost 4 bases, the J end lost 2 bases, and 12 bases lay between the germline ends. Germline lookup yields CDR1 KGHDR and CDR2 SFDVKD. For the CDR3, the DNA is TGTGCCACCAGTGACACGAGGGTAGTCACAGATACGCAGTATTTT. Protein product: CATSDTRVVTDTQYF.